This T cell receptor (beta chain) originates from a study of shared clonotypes between healthy human individuals. Healthy adults negative for HIV, lacking recent acute infections or vaccinations, served as donors. Comments on this clone: At one boundary the junction diverges from the germline segment, which might be a read error.

Per germline, CDR1 MNHNS and CDR2 SASEGT. CDR3 length equals 13 residues. Profiling relied on immunoSEQ multiplex PCR, and the TCRdb table lists in-frame clones only, not all of them. Of about 610,000 clones listed, approximately 97% are singletons. The sequencing input was naive CD4+ T cells sorted from blood. Subset reported: CD45RA+ positively selected. The clonotype originates from a woman aged 25-40 years in good health. The chain uses TRBV6-1 and TRBJ1-3; D may be TRBD1 (5 bases). CDR3 DNA: TGTGCCGGCAGGGTTCAACCTGGAAACACCATATATTTT. Translated, it gives CAGRVQPGNTIYF.